This entry describes one TCR beta chain. The assay was immunoSEQ multiplex PCR, and TCRdb's table has in-frame clones only and misses some. Among 40,000 or so clones, about 94% were seen once, and the ten largest hold about 1.6%. V was trimmed by 5 bases and J by 1 base, leaving 12 bases between them. The CDR3 has 15 residues. Germline lookup yields CDR1 LNHDA and CDR2 SQIVND (reference sequence). This sample was taken from a study of preoperative IRX-2 immunotherapy in early breast cancer. As to treatment: preoperative locoregional IRX-2 cytokine immunotherapy. Patients received preoperative, locoregional IRX-2 cytokine immunotherapy in a phase Ib study.

Sequenced here: tumor tissue, sampled after IRX-2 immunotherapy. This chain links TRBV19 with TRBJ1-5; D not certain. The sequence derives from a human donor with breast cancer. This chain's CDR3 is CASSDSMGSNQPQHF. The CDR3, as DNA: TGTGCCAGTAGTGATTCAATGGGGAGCAATCAGCCCCAGCATTTT.